Shown below are 10 T cell receptor beta chains from a single sample sequenced in a study of T cell repertoires in cytomegalovirus infection. A single record per CDR3 protein comes from TCRdb applying MiXCR to the reads. The sample lists approximately 990,000 distinct CDR3 sequences; approximately 31% were seen once. The antigens these receptors bind are not known. The specimen was cultured CD8+ T cells from PBMCs, collected from culture after CMV antigen stimulation. These receptors were taken from a human donor in good health (CMV status not recorded). Some clones in this sample may be carry-over from other donors' samples.

This sequence joins TRBV6-2 or TRBV6-3 and TRBJ2-7; D is uncertain. Germline V gene sequence: CDR1 MNHEY, CDR2 SVGEGT. The CDR3 runs 12 residues. With 6 bases removed from V and 2 bases from J, the gap between germline ends came to 8 bases. This chain's CDR3 is CASRSQTYEQYV. DNA of the CDR3: TGTGCCAGCAGGTCACAGACCTACGAGCAGTACGTC.

The chain couples TRBV5-5 to TRBJ2-5; the D gene could be TRBD1 or TRBD2 (5 bases each). CDR1 and CDR2 from the germline V gene are SGHKS and YYEKEE (reference sequence). V lost 2 bases and J 1 base, leaving 18 bases between the germline ends. The CDR3 has 17 residues. The CDR3 sequence: CASSFLSGRDFQETQYF. CDR3 DNA sequence: TGTGCCAGCAGCTTCCTGAGCGGCAGGGATTTCCAAGAGACCCAGTACTTC.

This clonotype occurred a few times. The rearrangement joins TRBV6-1 to TRBJ2-2, with D perhaps TRBD1 or TRBD2 (5 bases each). Trimming took 7 bases from V and 5 from J, leaving 14 bases between them. Germline CDR1 is MNHNS and CDR2 is SASEGT. The CDR3 loop spans 14 amino acids. The CDR3, as DNA: TGTGCCAGCAAAGGGGTAGAGGGGACCGGGGAGCTGTTTTTT. This translates into CASKGVEGTGELFF.

This clonotype came up a few times. The J gene is TRBJ2-7, the V gene TRBV9, with 10 bases matching TRBD1. CDR1 is SGDLS and CDR2 is YYNGEE in the germline V gene. CDR3 length equals 15 residues. V lost 0 bases and J lost 4; bases outside the gene matches: 4. The CDR3 DNA is TGTGCCAGCAGCGTAGGACAGGGGGCAGGATACGAGCAGTACTTC. This translates into CASSVGQGAGYEQYF.

This clonotype was detected ten times or more. V is TRBV12-3 or TRBV12-4 and J is TRBJ2-7; no clear D. Trimming took off 3 bases at V and 3 bases at J, with 12 bases between the two ends. The CDR3 is made up of 14 amino acids. The CDR3 bases are TGTGCCAGCAGTTTTGGGTTAGAGTTCTACGAGCAGTACGTC. Amino acids: CASSFGLEFYEQYV.

The V gene is TRBV6-5, the J gene TRBJ2-3, with D unresolved. CDR1 MNHEY and CDR2 SVGAGI come from the germline V gene. The length of the CDR3 is 17 residues. The V end lost 2 bases, the J end lost 1 base, and 16 bases lay between the germline ends. CDR3 loop: CASSYLSPGRRTDTQYF. In DNA form, the CDR3 reads TGTGCCAGCAGTTACCTATCCCCTGGCAGACGCACAGATACGCAGTATTTT.

This clonotype was seen a few times. V and J are TRBV20-1 and TRBJ1-2; D unclear. CDR3 length: 12 residues. Germline V gives CDR1 DFQATT, CDR2 SNEGSKA (reference sequence). The ends were cut back, 3 bases at V and 8 bases at J, with 13 bases in the middle. Here the CDR3 reads CSASRLGRGYTF. CDR3 nucleotides: TGCAGTGCTAGTCGTTTAGGGCGCGGCTACACCTTC.

V and J are TRBV5-8 and TRBJ2-3, with 9 bases identical to TRBD1. The CDR3 contains 16 residues. The germline V gene has CDR1 SGHTS and CDR2 YDEGEE. Germline trimming cut 6 bases from V and 1 base from J; bases unmatched to any gene: 9. The CDR3 protein is CASILQGAFRTDTQYF. CDR3 coding DNA: TGTGCCAGCATTCTACAGGGGGCGTTCCGCACAGATACGCAGTATTTT. The full variable domain, rest sourced from reference TRBV5-8 and TRBJ2-3, is EAGVTQSPTHLIKTRGQQATLRCSPISGHTSVYWYQQALGLGLQFLLWYDEGEERNRGNFPPRFSGRQFPNYSSELNVNALELEDSALYLCASILQGAFRTDTQYFGPGTRLTVL.

V and J are TRBV20-1 and TRBJ2-4, with D tentatively TRBD1 or TRBD2 (5 bases each). Germline V gene data show CDR1 as DFQATT and CDR2 as SNEGSKA (reference sequence). The CDR3 covers 14 residues. V lost 6 bases to trimming and J lost 6 bases, with 18 bases between them. The CDR3 is CSARVGFQGNIQYF. The CDR3 coding sequence is TGCAGTGCGCGGGTCGGATTTCAGGGAAACATTCAGTACTTC.

In this sample, this clonotype turned up a few times. The J gene is TRBJ2-7, the V gene TRBV4-2; either TRBD1 or TRBD2 may fit D (5 bases each). Germline V gene sequence: CDR1 LGHNA, CDR2 YNFKEQ. This CDR3 is built from 12 residues. V lost 1 base, J lost 6 bases, and 7 bases lay in between. The CDR3 reads CASSQGGSEQYV. The CDR3 nucleotides read TGTGCCAGCAGCCAAGGGGGGAGCGAGCAGTACGTC.